Listed below are T cell receptor beta chains from one sample, sequenced in a study of OX40 agonist ivuxolimab in advanced cancers. Assay: immunoSEQ multiplex PCR; the TCRdb copy retains only in-frame clones and omits some. The sample includes some 81,000 clones, 85% of them seen just once. Specimen: CD4+ or CD8+ T cells sorted from blood, collected in a trial of the OX40 agonist ivuxolimab. These receptors all come from an adult with an advanced solid tumor such as melanoma, head and neck, liver or kidney cancer. The CDR3 runs from the conserved cysteine through the conserved F or W. A D gene is named only where the DNA matches it firmly. Part of the rows lack a size; the others show once, few, many or a class for expanded clones.

cdr3_aa cdr3_nt j_call clone_size d_call v_call
CAWSPGSSGEKLFF TGTGCCTGGAGCCCGGGGTCGAGCGGAGAAAAACTGTTTTTT TRBJ1-4 NA NA TRBV30
CASSSQLGTDTQYF TGTGCCAGCAGCTCTCAACTGGGCACAGATACGCAGTATTTT TRBJ2-3 NA NA TRBV7-8
CASSPGTSRQFF TGTGCCAGCAGCCCTGGGACTAGTCGGCAGTTCTTC TRBJ2-1 NA TRBD2 TRBV14
CASRRDTTEAFF TGTGCCAGCCGCCGGGACACCACTGAAGCTTTCTTT TRBJ1-1 NA NA TRBV2
CASSLAGGKETQYF TGTGCCAGCAGCCTAGCGGGGGGGAAAGAGACCCAGTACTTC TRBJ2-5 NA TRBD2 TRBV7-2
CASLLQGLGTDTQYF TGCGCCAGCCTCCTCCAGGGTCTTGGCACAGATACGCAGTATTTT TRBJ2-3 NA NA TRBV5-1
CASSQEGQGSVEQFF TGCGCCAGCAGCCAAGAAGGTCAGGGGTCGGTTGAGCAGTTCTTC TRBJ2-1 NA NA TRBV4-1
CSVEWGVNTQYF TGCAGCGTTGAGTGGGGTGTTAATACGCAGTATTTT TRBJ2-3 NA NA TRBV29-1
CASSTSETTNEKLFF TGTGCCAGTAGTACCTCAGAAACAACTAATGAAAAACTGTTTTTT TRBJ1-4 few NA TRBV19
CASSQDGQAIYGYTF TGTGCCAGCAGCCAAGACGGACAGGCGATCTATGGCTACACCTTC TRBJ1-2 NA TRBD1 TRBV4-2
CATSARSPPEGYTF TGTGCCACCTCAGCCAGGTCGCCCCCGGAGGGCTACACCTTC TRBJ1-2 NA NA TRBV19